A single sample is the source of the 10 T cell receptor beta chains below, sequenced in a study of technical replicates of blood from four donors. The repertoire was sequenced with immunoSEQ multiplex PCR; TCRdb's copy has only in-frame clones and lacks some. The sample shows 9,500 to 15,000 clones, under 95% of them seen only once. The sequencing input was PBMCs. The receptor source for this set is a human donor in good health.

The V call is TRBV5-1, the J call TRBJ2-1; 10 bases map to TRBD2. CDR1 and CDR2 (germline): SGHRS, YFSETQ. V shed 3 bases, J shed 4 bases, and the junction held 1 base outside the gene matches. The CDR3 runs to 14 residues. The CDR3 nucleotides are TGCGCCAGCAGCTCAGCGGGAGGGTACAATGAGCAGTTCTTC. Translation: CASSSAGGYNEQFF.

V gene TRBV19 combines with J gene TRBJ2-2, with TRBD2 as a possible D gene (5 bases). CDR1 and CDR2 from the germline V gene are LNHDA and SQIVND (reference sequence). The CDR3 has 13 residues. Trimming shortened V by 7 bases and J by 5 bases, and 11 bases separated the two germline ends. The CDR3 region has the DNA TGTGCCAGTAAAGGAAGCGGTACCGGGGAGCTGTTTTTT. It encodes CASKGSGTGELFF.

V gene TRBV7-9 combines with J gene TRBJ2-7, with a possible D match to TRBD2 (6 bases). CDR1 is SEHNR, CDR2 FQNEAQ, per germline (reference sequence). The V end was cut by 4 bases, the J end by 5 bases, with 9 bases between. This CDR3 is built from 12 residues. CDR3 nucleotide sequence: TGTGCCAGCAGCTATTCGGGAGACGAGCAGTACTTC. Amino acid sequence: CASSYSGDEQYF.

The chain recombines TRBV6-6 with TRBJ1-1; tentatively, D is TRBD1 (5 bases). This CDR3 has 12 residues. V was shortened by 2 bases and J by 8 bases, with 9 bases between the two germline ends. Germline V gene lookup returns CDR1 MNHNY and CDR2 SVGAGI (reference sequence). The DNA for the CDR3 is TGTGCCAGCAGTTACGACAGAGGAGAAGCTTTCTTT. This translates into CASSYDRGEAFF.

J is TRBJ2-7 and V is TRBV19; 10 nucleotides match TRBD1. CDR3 size: 15 residues. Unmatched junction bases numbered 6, after V lost 3 bases and J lost 4 bases. Germline V CDR1 and CDR2: LNHDA, SQIVND (reference sequence). The CDR3 region has the DNA TGTGCCAGTAGTATTCAGACAGGGGGCGCGTACGAGCAGTACTTC. Its translation: CASSIQTGGAYEQYF.

The J gene is TRBJ1-2, the V gene TRBV29-1; D not resolved. The length of the CDR3 is 11 residues. The V gene's germline CDR1 is SQVTM and CDR2 ANQGSEA. Trimming removed 7 bases at V and 7 bases at J, with 13 bases between. Here the CDR3 reads CSAPYRGGYTF. In nucleotides, the CDR3 is TGCAGCGCTCCGTACCGGGGTGGCTACACCTTC. Using reference TRBV29-1 and TRBJ1-2 for the parts outside the CDR3, the full variable domain is SAVISQKPSRDICQRGTSLTIQCQVDSQVTMMFWYRQQPGQSLTLIATANQGSEATYESGFVIDKFPISRPNLTFSTLTVSNMSPEDSSIYLCSAPYRGGYTFGSGTRLTVV.

This sequence joins TRBV29-1 and TRBJ1-1, with D maybe TRBD1 (6 bases). The CDR3 length is 16 residues. The V end lost 7 bases, the J end lost 9 bases, and 30 bases lay between the germline ends. From germline, CDR1 is SQVTM and CDR2 ANQGSEA. For the CDR3, the DNA is TGCAGCGCCGACGGGGAGGGGGGCGCAGGGAGAGAACAAGCTTTCTTT. Protein sequence: CSADGEGGAGREQAFF.

This sequence joins TRBV2 and TRBJ1-2; TRBD1 matches at 9 bases. Germline values: CDR1 SNHLY, CDR2 FYNNEI. The CDR3 has 14 amino acids. The V gene end was trimmed by 5 bases and the J gene end by 6 bases; junction bases not matched to a gene: 7. CDR3 in DNA: TGTGCCAGCAGTCTGGGACAGGGTCCTGATGGCTACACCTTC. This codes for CASSLGQGPDGYTF.

Of note for this clone: The junction departs from germline at one end; a sequencing error may be responsible. The chain is built from TRBV27 and TRBJ1-5; D ambiguous. CDR3 size: 12 residues. Germline-derived CDR1 and CDR2 are MNHEY and SMNVEV (reference sequence). This CDR3 reads CASSPHNRPQHF. Here the CDR3 DNA reads TGTGCCAGCAGTCCCCACAATCGGCCCCAGCATTTT.

This clone showed up just once. The chain carries TRBV10-1 and TRBJ2-2, with 7 nucleotides matching TRBD1. The germline V gene encodes CDR1 WNHNN and CDR2 SYGVQD (reference sequence). This CDR3 spans 16 amino acids. The V segment lost 4 bases and the J segment 2 bases; nucleotides outside the gene matches: 7. CDR3 sequence reads: CASSGDRAGNTGELFF. CDR3 nucleotides: TGCGCCAGCAGTGGAGACAGGGCGGGCAACACCGGGGAGCTGTTTTTT.